Below are 32 T cell receptor beta chains sequenced from a single sample in a study of OX40 agonist ivuxolimab in advanced cancers. Profiled with immunoSEQ multiplex PCR; TCRdb holds only in-frame clones, not every one. The repertoire includes about 75,000 clones, roughly 84% of them detected once, and about a sixth sits in the top ten. The starting material was CD4+ or CD8+ T cells sorted from blood, obtained in a trial of the OX40 agonist ivuxolimab. The receptors shown here come from an adult with an advanced solid tumor such as melanoma, head and neck, liver or kidney cancer.

This chain links TRBV5-1 with TRBJ2-7, with D maybe TRBD1 (6 bases). Trimming cost V 4 bases and J 3 bases, with 14 bases left between them. Germline assignment: CDR1 SGHRS and CDR2 YFSETQ. The CDR3 runs 14 residues. The CDR3 DNA reads as TGCGCCAGCAGCCAGGACAGTTATAACTACGAGCAGTACTTC. This gives the protein CASSQDSYNYEQYF.

This clone appeared once. V usage is TRBV7-2 and J usage is TRBJ2-5; a weak D match, TRBD1 (5 bases). V was clipped by 4 bases and J by 2 bases, with 17 bases between them. The CDR3 is 16 amino acids. The germline CDR1 and CDR2 sequences are SGHTA and FQGNSA. CDR3 region: CASSSPLRAPQETQYF. CDR3 coding DNA: TGTGCCAGCAGCTCACCCCTCAGGGCCCCTCAAGAGACCCAGTACTTC.

The V and J genes are TRBV15 and TRBJ2-3; D is perhaps TRBD2 (6 bases). Germline CDR1 is LNHNV and CDR2 is YYDKDF (reference sequence). Trimming removed 4 bases at V and 2 bases at J, with 13 bases between. The CDR3 is 15 residues long. The CDR3 region is CATSTGTLFTDTQYF. The CDR3, as DNA: TGTGCCACCAGCACCGGGACTTTATTCACAGATACGCAGTATTTT.

The chain carries TRBV19 and TRBJ2-2; 9 bases map to TRBD1. The CDR3 spans 15 residues. The trim removed 5 bases at V and 6 bases at J, leaving 7 bases unmatched. Germline CDR1 and CDR2: LNHDA and SQIVND (reference sequence). DNA of the CDR3: TGTGCCAGTAGTGGTACAGGGGGCAAAGCCGGGGAGCTGTTTTTT. Translation: CASSGTGGKAGELFF.

V and J are TRBV13 and TRBJ2-4, with D possibly called TRBD1 or TRBD2 (6 bases each). V was clipped by 3 bases and J by 9 bases, with 21 bases between them. The CDR3 contains 16 residues. Germline CDR1 and CDR2: PRHDT and FYEKMQ (reference sequence). The CDR3 coding sequence is TGTGCCAGCAGCTTGTCCGGACAGCGGCAGGAGGGCATTCAGTACTTC. Translated: CASSLSGQRQEGIQYF.

The CDR3 nucleotides read TGCGCCAGCAGCTTCTTCCCGGGACTAGCGGACAATGAGCAGTTCTTC. Translating gives CASSFFPGLADNEQFF. The gene calls are TRBV5-1 and TRBJ2-1, with 11 nucleotides matching TRBD2. This CDR3 region has 16 residues. After removal of 2 bases from V and 5 bases from J, the junction contained 6 bases not matched to a gene. CDR1 is SGHRS and CDR2 is YFSETQ in the germline V gene. Based on the CDR3 plus reference TRBV5-1 and TRBJ2-1, the full variable domain is KAGVTQTPRYLIKTRGQQVTLSCSPISGHRSVSWYQQTPGQGLQFLFEYFSETQRNKGNFPGRFSGRQFSNSRSEMNVSTLELGDSALYLCASSFFPGLADNEQFFGPGTRLTVL.

The V and J genes are TRBV11-3 and TRBJ2-2; 12 bases agree with TRBD2. Germline trimming cut 4 bases from V and 6 bases from J; bases unmatched to any gene: 3. This CDR3 spans 15 amino acids. Germline loops: CDR1 SGHNT, CDR2 YENEEA. The CDR3 reads CASSYGTSGPGELFF. As DNA, the CDR3 is TGTGCCAGCAGCTATGGGACTAGCGGGCCCGGGGAGCTGTTTTTT.

The rearrangement links TRBV4-3 to TRBJ2-7; no reliable D call. V was trimmed by 1 base and J by 7 bases, leaving 5 bases between them. The CDR3 length is 11 residues. Germline V gene sequence: CDR1 LGHNA, CDR2 YSLEER. CDR3 bases: TGCGCCAGCAGCCAAGGGCGGGAGCAGTACTTC. It encodes CASSQGREQYF.

In this sample, this clone turned up once. V gene TRBV5-1 combines with J gene TRBJ2-3, with 9 nucleotides matching TRBD2. With V trimmed by 4 bases and J by 1 base, 10 bases remained unmatched. The germline V gene encodes CDR1 SGHRS and CDR2 YFSETQ. The CDR3 is 17 residues long. The CDR3 DNA reads as TGCGCCAGCAGCCTGGAGAGTTTAGCGGGGGGCACAGATACGCAGTATTTT. Its translation is CASSLESLAGGTDTQYF.

V and J are TRBV18 and TRBJ2-7, with unresolved D. Per the germline V gene, CDR1 is KGHSH and CDR2 is LQKENI. The V and J ends lost 4 bases and 7 bases respectively, with 11 bases between them. CDR3 length: 12 residues. The CDR3 region is CASSRTAPEQYF. CDR3 DNA sequence: TGTGCCAGCTCACGGACGGCACCGGAGCAGTACTTC.

This clone was seen a single time. This sequence joins TRBV6-5 and TRBJ2-4; the match to TRBD2 covers 11 bases. The CDR3 covers 14 residues. The ends lost 6 bases at V and 15 bases at J; junction bases unmatched: 13. Germline loops: CDR1 MNHEY, CDR2 SVGAGI. The CDR3 nucleotides are TGTGCCAGCAGCCCGGGACTAGCGGAAAGCAGTTGGTACTTC. This translates into CASSPGLAESSWYF.

This chain uses TRBV28 with TRBJ1-3; D is possibly TRBD1 (6 bases). The CDR3 covers 16 residues. Trimming stripped 4 bases from V and 5 bases from J, with 18 bases between. Germline lookup yields CDR1 MDHEN and CDR2 SYDVKM. The CDR3: CASSSSTGPPRNTIYF. CDR3 DNA: TGTGCCAGCAGTTCCTCGACAGGTCCCCCTAGAAACACCATATATTTT.

This chain joins TRBV6-1 and TRBJ1-5, with D uncertain. Germline V lookup: CDR1 MNHNS, CDR2 SASEGT. The V end lost 6 bases, the J end lost 6 bases, and 12 bases lay between the germline ends. The CDR3 is 13 residues long. CDR3 loop: CASSVADTQPQHF. DNA of the CDR3: TGTGCCAGCAGCGTGGCAGACACTCAGCCCCAGCATTTT.

The rearrangement links TRBV7-2 to TRBJ2-7; D tentatively reads TRBD1 or TRBD2 (6 bases each). The CDR3 has 15 amino acids. V lost 2 bases and J lost 3, with 14 bases in between. CDR1 is SGHTA and CDR2 is FQGNSA in the germline V gene. DNA of the CDR3: TGTGCCAGCAGCTTAAGTCTCGGGGGACACTACGAGCAGTACTTC. Encoded protein: CASSLSLGGHYEQYF.

The chain has TRBV5-1 and TRBJ2-2; D remains ambiguous. The germline V gene encodes CDR1 SGHRS and CDR2 YFSETQ. Trimming took off 1 base at V and 5 bases at J, with 12 bases between the two ends. This CDR3 contains 15 residues. CDR3: CASSLSVAGTGELFF. CDR3 coding DNA: TGCGCCAGCAGCTTGTCCGTGGCCGGTACCGGGGAGCTGTTTTTT.

The CDR3 sequence is CASSSSGANTGELFF. In DNA form, the CDR3 reads TGCGCCAGCAGCTCTAGCGGGGCGAACACCGGGGAGCTGTTTTTT. The rearrangement joins TRBV5-1 to TRBJ2-2; 9 positions match TRBD2. Germline V lookup: CDR1 SGHRS, CDR2 YFSETQ. There are 15 residues in the CDR3. V shed 3 bases and J 0 bases; nucleotides not matched to a gene: 0.

The chain couples TRBV11-2 to TRBJ2-7; 8 bases match TRBD1. The CDR3 sequence is 15 residues long. V lost 4 bases, J lost 9 bases, and 14 bases stayed unmatched. Per germline, CDR1 SGHAT and CDR2 FQNNGV. The CDR3 DNA is TGTGCCAGCAGCTCCAGCCCGGACAGGGCCTATTGGCAGTACTTC. This encodes CASSSSPDRAYWQYF.

This chain links TRBV10-3 with TRBJ1-6; tentative D call: TRBD1 (5 bases). Germline CDR1 reads ENHRY; CDR2 reads SYGVKD. This CDR3 contains 14 residues. Trimming cost V 2 bases and J 6 bases, with 8 bases left between them. The CDR3 is CAISERDANSPLHF. The CDR3 DNA reads as TGTGCCATCAGTGAGCGGGACGCTAATTCACCCCTCCACTTT.

This clone was counted only a few times. This chain joins TRBV5-1 and TRBJ2-3, with unresolved D. V lost 1 base and J 7 bases, leaving 19 bases between the germline ends. CDR3 size: 16 residues. Germline CDR1 and CDR2: SGHRS and YFSETQ. In DNA, the CDR3 is TGCGCCAGCAGCTTGATCGGCGGAGATGTCCGGAATACGCAGTATTTT. This sequence encodes CASSLIGGDVRNTQYF.

The chain is built from TRBV29-1 and TRBJ2-1, with 8 positions matching TRBD2. CDR1 is SQVTM, CDR2 ANQGSEA, per germline. V trimming: 2 bases; J trimming: 10 bases; junction bases outside the gene matches: 7. The CDR3 is 13 residues long. The CDR3 here is CSVEPGGPYEQFF. Here the CDR3 DNA reads TGCAGCGTTGAACCGGGAGGGCCGTACGAGCAGTTCTTC.

The chain combines TRBV11-2 with TRBJ1-5, with unresolved D. Per the germline V gene, CDR1 is SGHAT and CDR2 is FQNNGV. V was pared by 1 base and J by 5 bases, with 9 bases between. The CDR3 is 14 amino acids. The chain's CDR3 is CASSLGAAHQPQHF. The CDR3 DNA follows: TGTGCCAGCAGCTTAGGAGCAGCCCATCAGCCCCAGCATTTT.

J is TRBJ1-1 and V is TRBV5-1, with D possibly TRBD1 on 6 matching bases. V was cut by 0 bases and J by 5 bases, with 14 bases left in between. The CDR3 extends over 15 amino acids. Germline V gene lookup returns CDR1 SGHRS and CDR2 YFSETQ. CDR3 coding DNA: TGCGCCAGCAGCTTGGGCTCCCAGGGGTGGACTGAAGCTTTCTTT. This gives the protein CASSLGSQGWTEAFF.

The count of this clone is one. V and J are TRBV11-2 and TRBJ2-5; D not resolved. The CDR3 runs to 15 residues. Germline lookup yields CDR1 SGHAT and CDR2 FQNNGV. V lost 2 bases and J lost 2, with 12 bases in between. This chain's CDR3 is CASSLMRAEQETQYF. The CDR3 DNA reads as TGTGCCAGCAGCTTAATGAGAGCCGAACAAGAGACCCAGTACTTC.

The V gene is TRBV6-5, the J gene TRBJ2-7; 9 nucleotides match TRBD1. V gave up 5 bases and J gave up 7 bases; unmatched junction bases: 12. Germline V gene data show CDR1 as MNHEY and CDR2 as SVGAGI. This CDR3 is 15 amino acids long. CDR3 sequence: CASSPGDRDAEEQYF. The CDR3 nucleotides are TGTGCCAGCAGTCCAGGGGACAGGGATGCGGAAGAGCAGTACTTC.

The chain is built from TRBV25-1 and TRBJ1-2; TRBD1 aligns across 10 bases. The CDR3 extends over 16 amino acids. Germline V gives CDR1 MGHDK, CDR2 SYGVNS. Trimming removed 5 bases from V and 4 bases from J; junction bases left unmatched: 10. This CDR3 is CASSPVTGTGAYGYTF. The CDR3 region has the DNA TGTGCCAGCAGTCCTGTAACGGGGACAGGGGCCTATGGCTACACCTTC.

As to this clone: The sample holds other DNA sequences that translate to the same CDR3. V gene TRBV18 combines with J gene TRBJ1-3; D remains unclear. V was cut by 0 bases and J by 1 base, with 10 bases left in between. The CDR3 has 16 residues. Germline assignment: CDR1 KGHSH and CDR2 LQKENI. As DNA, the CDR3 is TGTGCCAGCTCACCACCGGGAGGGCCTTCTGGAAACACCATATATTTT. Translation gives CASSPPGGPSGNTIYF.

J is TRBJ1-6 and V is TRBV28, with TRBD1 matching 7 bases. V shed 6 bases and J 6 bases; nucleotides not matched to a gene: 8. Germline V lookup: CDR1 MDHEN, CDR2 SYDVKM. The CDR3 runs 15 residues. CDR3 region: CASSSNDRVNSPLHF. The CDR3 region has the DNA TGTGCCAGCAGCTCAAACGACAGGGTTAATTCACCCCTCCACTTT. The entire variable domain, with the rest obtained from reference TRBV28 and TRBJ1-6, is as follows: DVKVTQSSRYLVKRTGEKVFLECVQDMDHENMFWYRQDPGLGLRLIYFSYDVKMKEKGDIPEGYSVSREKKERFSLILESASTNQTSMYLCASSSNDRVNSPLHFGNGTRLTVT.

The rearrangement joins TRBV19 to TRBJ2-5; TRBD1 agrees at 8 bases. The CDR3 spans 15 residues. With 3 bases clipped from V and 5 bases from J, the junction kept 8 bases outside the gene matches. Germline assignment: CDR1 LNHDA and CDR2 SQIVND (reference sequence). The CDR3 loop reads CASSIRTGTGETQYF. As DNA, the CDR3 is TGTGCCAGTAGTATCCGGACAGGGACTGGGGAGACCCAGTACTTC.

The chain has TRBV28 and TRBJ1-5; no reliable D call. The ends were cut back, 4 bases at V and 0 bases at J, with 13 bases in the middle. Looked up from germline, CDR1 is MDHEN and CDR2 is SYDVKM. This CDR3 spans 16 amino acids. CDR3 loop: CASSSPWADSNQPQHF. The DNA for the CDR3 is TGTGCCAGCAGTTCCCCCTGGGCGGATAGCAATCAGCCCCAGCATTTT.

The rearrangement links TRBV28 to TRBJ2-7, with 11 bases fitting TRBD1. The CDR3 covers 16 residues. After removal of 3 bases from V and 0 bases from J, the junction contained 4 bases not matched to a gene. Germline assignment: CDR1 MDHEN and CDR2 SYDVKM. The CDR3 protein is CASSFRTGGNSYEQYF. The CDR3 nucleotides are TGTGCCAGCAGTTTTAGGACAGGGGGCAACTCCTACGAGCAGTACTTC.

This chain uses TRBV28 with TRBJ2-4; TRBD2 aligns across 13 bases. V dropped 6 bases and J dropped 4; count of bases not matched to a gene: 3. Germline V gives CDR1 MDHEN, CDR2 SYDVKM. CDR3 length: 15 residues. Here the CDR3 reads CASRTSGRNKNIQYF. In DNA form, the CDR3 reads TGTGCCAGCAGGACTAGCGGGAGGAATAAAAACATTCAGTACTTC.

The rearrangement uses TRBV5-4 and TRBJ2-4, with D unresolved. V lost 1 base to trimming and J lost 8 bases, with 7 bases between them. The germline CDR1 and CDR2 sequences are SGHNT and YYREEE (reference sequence). This CDR3 has 12 amino acids. Written as DNA, the CDR3 is TGTGCCAGCAGCTTGCCCTTGGACATTCAGTACTTC. Its translation is CASSLPLDIQYF.